This TCR beta chain was recovered during a study of CD8+ T cells in alopecia areata. About the research overall: Tofacitinib continued for 6 to 18 months and was then withheld for 6 months. Study conclusions and caveats: The study found TCR sharing across patients less clear than in mice, possibly for HLA reasons. Sequencing of scalp samples also includes resident alphabeta T cells from normal skin.

Reverse transcribed after extraction, RNA yielded cDNA as the sequencing template. The table came from immunoSEQ multiplex PCR; TCRdb's copy has only in-frame clones and leaves some out. The data contain hundreds of thousands of clones, about two thirds of them singletons. The CDR3 spans 14 residues. Germline lookup yields CDR1 LGHNA and CDR2 YSLEER. The V end lost 0 bases, the J end lost 2 bases, and 8 bases lay between the germline ends. Comment on this clone: Its antigen remains unidentified.

This TCR was recovered from a human donor with alopecia areata. The V call is TRBV4-3, the J call TRBJ2-7; tentative D call: TRBD1 (6 bases). The sample was CD4+ T cells sorted from blood, taken at week 0. DNA of the CDR3: TGCGCCAGCAGCCAAGATTACAGGGCCTACGAGCAGTACTTC. Translation gives CASSQDYRAYEQYF.